These T cell receptor beta chains were read from a single sample in a study of graft-versus-host responses after intestinal transplantation. Produced via immunoSEQ multiplex PCR; TCRdb's table is partial and in-frame only. The sample holds about 29,000 clones, around 83% seen once. This specimen consisted of ileum tissue, obtained 98 days after intestinal transplantation. Receptors originate from a human patient who received an intestinal transplant, so some T cells may come from the graft donor. Each CDR3 is given with its conserved first and last residue. The order of the fields is J gene, V gene, D gene, clone size, CDR3 DNA, CDR3 protein. A D gene is named only where the DNA matches it firmly. The size entry is marked missing in some rows and otherwise reads once, few, many or a size class.

TRBJ1-1	TRBV6-5	NA	NA	TGTGCCAGCGCAAAAAAAGGGGTGAACACTGAAGCTTTCTTT	CASAKKGVNTEAFF
TRBJ2-7	TRBV2	TRBD1	NA	TGTGCCGGCGACAGGGGGAGAGGCGAGCAGTACTTC	CAGDRGRGEQYF
TRBJ2-1	TRBV25-1	TRBD2	NA	TGTGCCAGCAGTGAATTCGCGGGGGGGACCTACAATGAGCAGTTCTTC	CASSEFAGGTYNEQFF
TRBJ2-7	TRBV7-2	NA	NA	TGTGCCAGCAGCTCCCGCTTGGGCGGGGTTGATTACGAGCAGTACTTC	CASSSRLGGVDYEQYF
TRBJ1-1	TRBV11-2	TRBD1	NA	TGTGCCAGCACCAGGGGGGCAGTGAACACTGAAGCTTTCTTT	CASTRGAVNTEAFF
TRBJ1-3	TRBV28	TRBD1	NA	TGTGCCAGCAGTTCCCCAACAGGGGAAAGAAACACCATATATTTT	CASSSPTGERNTIYF
TRBJ2-1	TRBV2	NA	NA	TGTGCCAGCACCCTAGGGGGGGCTGGACAATACAATGAGCAGTTCTTC	CASTLGGAGQYNEQFF
TRBJ1-5	TRBV4-1	NA	once	TGCGCCAGCAGCCAAGATAGTCAGGGTAGGAATCAGCCCCAGCATTTT	CASSQDSQGRNQPQHF
TRBJ2-4	TRBV4-1	NA	NA	TGCGCCAGCAGTCCTTCAAGATACATTCAGTACTTC	CASSPSRYIQYF
TRBJ1-1	TRBV11-3	NA	NA	TGTGCCAGCAGGGAAGTAGGACTCACTAACACTGAAGCTTTCTTT	CASREVGLTNTEAFF
TRBJ1-1	TRBV6-5	NA	NA	TGTGCCACGGGGAGAGGGACTGAAGCTTTCTTT	CATGRGTEAFF
TRBJ2-7	TRBV5-4	TRBD2	NA	TGTGCCAGCAGCCGCGGGGGGAGCTCCTACGAGCAGTACTTC	CASSRGGSSYEQYF
TRBJ1-4	TRBV5-1	NA	NA	TGCGCCAGCAGCTTGGGGCTACTACAGGCCCCTAATGAAAAACTGTTTTTT	CASSLGLLQAPNEKLFF
TRBJ2-3	TRBV11-3	NA	NA	TGTGCCAGCAGTACGGGACATCATGGGCCAGATGCGCAGTATTTT	CASSTGHHGPDAQYF
TRBJ2-7	TRBV9	TRBD2	NA	TGTGCCAGCAGCTCCGGGACTAGCGGCTACGAGCAGTACTTC	CASSSGTSGYEQYF
TRBJ1-1	TRBV9	TRBD1	NA	TGCGCCAGCAGCGTGCGGGACAGCTACACTGAAGCTTTCTTT	CASSVRDSYTEAFF
TRBJ2-1	TRBV20-1	TRBD2	medium-sized	TGCAGTGCTCCTAGCGGGGTGAAGGAGTTCTTC	CSAPSGVKEFF
TRBJ2-7	TRBV11-2	NA	NA	TGTGCCAGCAGCTTACCAGGGAACTACGAGCAGTACTTC	CASSLPGNYEQYF
TRBJ1-3	TRBV28	NA	NA	TGTGCCAGCAGCCCGGCAAGCTCTGGAAACACCATATATTTT	CASSPASSGNTIYF
TRBJ2-5	TRBV18	NA	NA	TGTGCCAGCTCATCCGGACTGTACCAAGAGACCCAGTACTTC	CASSSGLYQETQYF
TRBJ2-7	TRBV4-1	TRBD2	NA	TGCGCCAGCGGGGGGGACTCCTACGAGCAGTACTTC	CASGGDSYEQYF
TRBJ2-1	TRBV27	NA	NA	TGTGCCAGCAGTCCAAATGAGGGAGATGAGCAGTTCTTC	CASSPNEGDEQFF
TRBJ1-4	TRBV7-8	TRBD1	NA	TGTGCCAGCAGCTTAGGGAGGGGGCTGGTTGAAAAACTGTTTTTT	CASSLGRGLVEKLFF
TRBJ2-1	TRBV13	NA	NA	TGTGCCAGCAGCCCCCTCCCAAGCAATGAGCAGTTCTTC	CASSPLPSNEQFF
TRBJ2-5	TRBV19	NA	NA	TGTGCCAGTAGCCCTTCCCTTTACAACGGGGAGACCCAGTACTTC	CASSPSLYNGETQYF
TRBJ1-6	TRBV5-1	TRBD1	NA	TGCGCCAGCAGCTTGGACCGAGGGGACAGGGGAAATTCCCTCCACTTT	CASSLDRGDRGNSLHF